The T cell receptor (beta chain) described here comes from a study of early T cells in non-severe SARS-CoV-2 infection. This clonotype occurred many times. Individual cDNA molecules carried attached unique molecular identifiers. TCRdb re-derived calls from the 5' RACE reads in MiXCR, one entry per CDR3 protein. The repertoire holds fewer than 110,000 distinct CDR3 sequences, over 8.5% seen once, with roughly 7.5% in the top ten. The source is an adult who was a healthcare worker with PCR-confirmed SARS-CoV-2 infection or an uninfected control (not recorded which). Specimen: whole blood.

This CDR3 is CASSGSGGEAFF. The DNA of the CDR3 is TGTGCCAGCAGCGGATCCGGAGGGGAAGCTTTCTTT. The rearrangement joins TRBV7-6 to TRBJ1-1; D is unresolved. Germline-derived CDR1 and CDR2 are SGHVS and FNYEAQ. Trimming stripped 5 bases from V and 8 bases from J, with 12 bases between. CDR3 length: 12 amino acids.